This record looks at one T cell receptor (beta chain) sequence and its context. This clonotype was seen a few times. Its antigen is currently not known. No base qualities exist here, and no much larger clone lies one base off it. The library relied on RT-PCR. The sequencer was an Illumina HiSeq 2500. TCRdb itself trimmed the public reads at Q25 with fastp, ran MiXCR and retained productive beta chains. Entries that share a CDR3 protein sequence are merged under the most common genes and DNA. Present in this sample are more than 550,000 distinct CDR3 sequences, roughly 12% of which were seen just once. The ten biggest clones cover 11% of the sample. The sample belongs to a study of response to subunit inactivated influenza vaccine (dated 2018 in TCRdb). At the level of the whole study: Deep quantitative T cell receptor repertoire profiling was used in the study to track responses to a trivalent subunit inactivated influenza vaccine.

Results the study describes overall, beyond this receptor: The authors proposed that each seasonal influenza vaccination may bring in only a limited number of new T cells.

Sequences SGHKS (CDR1) and YYEKEE (CDR2) are obtained from the germline V gene (reference sequence). Deletion took 3 bases off V and 0 bases off J, with a span of 20 bases between the germline ends. The CDR3 starts with the cysteine, ends with the phenylalanine, and has 18 residues. Only the CDR3 part of the read is kept: 54 bases, read in frame from the first base. The same data also went into a second study, on T cells expressing NK-cell markers. That second publication adds: TCR beta cDNA libraries were prepared using 5'RACE template switching, which introduced a universal primer site and unique molecular identifiers. About 8 donors provided sorted CD3+CD56+NKG2C+, CD3+CD56+NKG2C- and CD3+CD56-NKG2C+ T-cell subsets, whose TCR beta-chain repertoires were profiled. Seven of the eight sequenced donors were HCMV-seropositive and one was HCMV-seronegative. To restrict sorting to alphabetaTCR-expressing T cells, an anti-gammadeltaTCR antibody was added in several experiments. For about 6 donors, the dominant CD3+CD56+NKG2C+ clonotypes were among the top 10 CD8+ clonotypes and accounted for roughly 1.0-7.5% of CD8+ T cells. Those dominant clonotypes were again the most abundant among CD3+CD56-NKG2C+ cells in a handful of donors, at roughly 25-60.1%. It remained unclear whether the expanded NKG2C-expressing T cell clones were specific for HCMV antigens. Randomly selected healthy volunteers, three men and five women, were used as the eight sequenced donors. A commercial ELISA kit detecting HCMV-specific IgG in serum was used to determine HCMV serostatus. Ficoll density gradient centrifugation was used to isolate peripheral blood mononuclear cells from blood. For about 6 donors, unsorted PBMC were also used to sequence bulk peripheral blood T-cell repertoires. cDNA synthesis was primed from the TCR beta constant segment and was followed by two successive PCR amplification steps. The libraries were sequenced on Illumina HiSeq 2000/2500, MiSeq or NextSeq, producing 2 x 150 bp reads. MIGEC handled demultiplexing of the reads and grouping by UMI, while MiTCR was used to assemble and quantify clonotypes. To exclude erroneous sequences, only TCR cDNA sequences supported by at least two reads were retained. The tcR package was used for downstream repertoire analysis, with clonotypes matched between fractions based on CDR3 nucleotide sequence plus V segment. VDJmatch was used to annotate antigen specificity against VDJdb, with one amino acid substitution in CDR3 allowed.

The receptor comes from a man aged 45-60 years who received an inactivated influenza vaccine. Donor details come from another sample of the same person, matched by shared clones. The chain uses TRBV5-5 and TRBJ2-3; the D segment may tentatively be TRBD1 or TRBD2, each giving 5 matched bases. Sample: PBMCs from blood, taken on the day of vaccination. The DNA sequence is given as TGTGCCAGCAGCTCCCTTGTGTCGGGGCCAGGTAGCACAGATACGCAGTATTTT. Its amino acids are CASSSLVSGPGSTDTQYF. Beyond the CDR3, the reference TRBV5-5 and TRBJ2-3 genes provide the residues; the full variable domain reads: DAGVTQSPTHLIKTRGQQVTLRCSPISGHKSVSWYQQVLGQGPQFIFQYYEKEERGRGNFPDRFSARQFPNYSSELNVNALLLGDSALYLCASSSLVSGPGSTDTQYFGPGTRLTVL.